These 17 T cell receptor beta chains were all obtained from the same sample, sequenced in a study of blood T cell repertoires in COVID-19. The repertoire was sequenced with immunoSEQ multiplex PCR; TCRdb's copy has only in-frame clones and lacks some. This table holds roughly 170,000 clones, roughly nine tenths found once. Sequenced: peripheral blood. The receptor source for this set is a man between 65 and 85 years old with active or convalescent COVID-19.

The chain recombines TRBV2 with TRBJ2-7; D gene unclear. This CDR3 spans 14 amino acids. CDR1 and CDR2 (germline): SNHLY, FYNNEI. Trimming stripped 7 bases from V and 3 bases from J, with 16 bases between. The DNA for the CDR3 is TGTGCCAGCATTTCTGCGACGAACTACTACGAGCAGTACTTC. The encoded protein is CASISATNYYEQYF.

The gene calls are TRBV15 and TRBJ1-1, with 7 positions matching TRBD1. CDR1 LNHNV and CDR2 YYDKDF come from the germline V gene (reference sequence). The CDR3 is 14 residues long. Germline trimming cut 4 bases from V and 5 bases from J; bases unmatched to any gene: 7. The CDR3 reads CATSTRQGRTEAFF. CDR3 DNA sequence: TGTGCCACCAGCACCAGACAGGGAAGGACTGAAGCTTTCTTT. The full variable domain, in which reference TRBV15 and TRBJ1-1 provide the parts outside the CDR3, is DAMVIQNPRYQVTQFGKPVTLSCSQTLNHNVMYWYQQKSSQAPKLLFHYYDKDFNNEADTPDNFQSRRPNTSFCFLDIRSPGLGDTAMYLCATSTRQGRTEAFFGQGTRLTVV.

The CDR3 here is CASSPSGDGETQYF. The CDR3 nucleotides are TGTGCCAGCTCACCATCAGGGGACGGAGAGACCCAGTACTTC. The chain recombines TRBV18 with TRBJ2-5; possibly TRBD1 for D (6 bases). This CDR3 spans 14 amino acids. The V gene lost 2 bases and the J gene lost 4 bases, with 11 bases spanning the gap. CDR1 and CDR2 (germline): KGHSH, LQKENI.

The chain joins TRBV5-1 to TRBJ1-4, with D tentatively TRBD1 (6 bases). This CDR3 region has 15 residues. Deletions cut 0 bases from V and 7 bases from J, with 13 bases between. The germline V gene encodes CDR1 SGHRS and CDR2 YFSETQ. CDR3 nucleotide sequence: TGCGCCAGCAGCTTGGCCGGGGGGCCGGGTGAAAAACTGTTTTTT. This translates into CASSLAGGPGEKLFF.

V is TRBV5-1 and J is TRBJ1-5; TRBD1 aligns across 7 bases. The CDR3 consists of 14 residues. Per germline, CDR1 SGHRS and CDR2 YFSETQ. The trim removed 1 base at V and 5 bases at J, leaving 3 bases unmatched. The CDR3 protein is CASSLQGGDQPQHF. The CDR3 DNA reads TGCGCCAGCAGCTTGCAAGGGGGCGATCAGCCCCAGCATTTT.

CDR3 residues: CAISRLGQGVYEQYF. Written as DNA, the CDR3 is TGTGCCATCAGTAGATTGGGACAGGGAGTATACGAGCAGTACTTC. The chain links TRBV10-3 to TRBJ2-7, with 9 bases identical to TRBD1. The CDR3 runs to 15 residues. Germline CDR1 reads ENHRY; CDR2 reads SYGVKD. V gave up 5 bases and J gave up 4 bases; unmatched junction bases: 9.

The rearrangement links TRBV18 to TRBJ1-1, with D possibly matching TRBD1 (6 bases). The V end was cut by 0 bases, the J end by 1 base, with 9 bases between. In germline, CDR1 is KGHSH, CDR2 LQKENI. The CDR3 totals 15 residues. CDR3 coding DNA: TGTGCCAGCTCACCACCGGGGGCAAAGAACACTGAAGCTTTCTTT. Its protein is CASSPPGAKNTEAFF.

The CDR3: CASSPPGGGYGYTF. Here the CDR3 DNA reads TGTGCCAGCAGTCCGCCTGGGGGCGGCTATGGCTACACCTTC. This chain uses TRBV27 with TRBJ1-2; possibly TRBD1 for D (6 bases). This CDR3 has 14 residues. CDR1 and CDR2 (germline): MNHEY, SMNVEV (reference sequence). Trimming pared 5 bases from V and 4 bases from J, leaving 14 bases between.

The chain carries TRBV6-6 and TRBJ1-1; 9 nucleotides align to TRBD1. The CDR3 contains 13 residues. Trimming removed 7 bases from V and 12 bases from J; junction bases left unmatched: 12. CDR1 and CDR2 (germline): MNHNY, SVGAGI (reference sequence). CDR3 in DNA: TGTGCCAGCACCCCCCGCGCACAGGGGGCAACTTTCTTT. It is translated as CASTPRAQGATFF.

The rearrangement uses TRBV9 and TRBJ1-3; TRBD1 aligns across 10 bases. V was clipped by 3 bases and J by 0 bases; unmatched bases: 6. Germline V gives CDR1 SGDLS, CDR2 YYNGEE. The CDR3 extends over 17 amino acids. The CDR3 spells CASSERDRGGSGNTIYF. The CDR3 nucleotides are TGTGCCAGCAGCGAGAGGGACAGGGGAGGCTCTGGAAACACCATATATTTT.

This clone was seen only a few times. CDR3 nucleotide sequence: TGTGCCAGTAGCCCGGGTGGAACAGGGGGGAGCTATGGCTACACCTTC. Translated: CASSPGGTGGSYGYTF. The V and J genes are TRBV19 and TRBJ1-2, with 8 bases matching TRBD1. The CDR3 covers 16 residues. The V segment lost 6 bases and the J segment 4 bases; nucleotides outside the gene matches: 13. Germline CDR1 and CDR2: LNHDA and SQIVND (reference sequence).

V gene TRBV10-1 combines with J gene TRBJ2-3; TRBD2 is a possible D gene (6 bases). The CDR3 contains 12 residues. Germline V lookup: CDR1 WNHNN, CDR2 SYGVQD (reference sequence). V lost 8 bases to trimming and J lost 6 bases, with 12 bases between them. CDR3 nucleotide sequence: TGCGCCAGCGCGGGACCGTCGGATACGCAGTATTTT. Its protein is CASAGPSDTQYF.

V and J are TRBV19 and TRBJ1-6; 11 nucleotides align to TRBD1. Losses at the gene ends were 7 bases for V and 5 bases for J; bases not matched to a gene: 1. There are 14 residues in the CDR3. In germline, CDR1 is LNHDA, CDR2 SQIVND (reference sequence). The CDR3 region has the DNA TGTGCCAGTAAGGGACAGGGGGATAATTCACCCCTCCACTTT. The encoded protein is CASKGQGDNSPLHF.

DNA of the CDR3: TGTGCCAGCACCACCCTTTGGACCACGGCCTACAGGGGCAATCAGCCCCAGCATTTT. It specifies CASTTLWTTAYRGNQPQHF. This chain connects TRBV28 to TRBJ1-5; possible D gene TRBD1, 6 bases. Deletions cut 7 bases from V and 2 bases from J, with 27 bases between. There are 19 residues in the CDR3. Germline V gene lookup returns CDR1 MDHEN and CDR2 SYDVKM.

In its sample, this clone was seen a few times. This chain joins TRBV9 and TRBJ2-1, with TRBD2 as a possible D gene (5 bases). V was shortened by 0 bases and J by 6 bases, with 16 bases between the two germline ends. The germline gives CDR1 SGDLS, CDR2 YYNGEE. CDR3 length: 16 amino acids. The CDR3 DNA reads TGTGCCAGCAGCGTAGTCGTTTCAGCGGCACCCAATGAGCAGTTCTTC. It yields the protein CASSVVVSAAPNEQFF.

The chain is built from TRBV18 and TRBJ2-5, with 9 bases fitting TRBD1. This CDR3 region has 13 residues. Germline V CDR1 and CDR2: KGHSH, LQKENI. The V and J ends lost 6 bases and 4 bases, in that order; junction bases with no gene match: 3. This CDR3 reads CASSGTGRETQYF. The CDR3 DNA is TGTGCCAGCTCCGGGACAGGGAGAGAGACCCAGTACTTC.

This clone appeared a single time. The V gene is TRBV15, the J gene TRBJ2-1; 7 positions match TRBD2. CDR3 length: 15 amino acids. V trimming: 1 base; J trimming: 6 bases; junction bases outside the gene matches: 6. CDR1 is LNHNV, CDR2 YYDKDF, per germline (reference sequence). CDR3 protein: CATSRGGTSANEQFF. The CDR3 bases are TGTGCCACCAGCAGAGGAGGAACTAGCGCCAATGAGCAGTTCTTC.